These T cell receptor beta chains were read from a single sample in a study of blood T cells in healthy people across ages. TCRdb re-called the 5' RACE reads with MiXCR, one entry per CDR3 protein. The repertoire holds fewer than 600,000 distinct CDR3 sequences, about a quarter seen once, with over 3.5% in the top ten. These data also featured in a second study, about T cells of mothers and their children.

Sequencing input: blood. The receptors here all came from a boy under 10 years old in good health. The CDR3 runs from the conserved cysteine through the conserved F or W. The order of the fields is CDR3 length, J gene, V gene, CDR3 protein.

>17|TRBJ2-1|TRBV5-1
CASSLAGVRSSYNEQFF
>15|TRBJ2-7|TRBV6-5
CASSYRGTSFNEQYF
>16|TRBJ1-3|TRBV4-2
CASSQYATELGNTIYF
>14|NA|TRBV9
CASSGDYFPREQYF
>17|TRBJ2-2|TRBV27
CASSLIGTSGPTGELFF
>13|TRBJ1-1|TRBV25-1
CASRALGDTEAFF
>12|TRBJ2-7|TRBV6-2/TRBV6-3
CASSRDGAEQYF
>17|TRBJ1-2|TRBV27
CASSLLWGGRANYGYTF
>15|TRBJ1-2|TRBV6-1
CASSEAGTGTYGYTF
>12|TRBJ2-7|TRBV11-3
CASSLRYYEQYF
>12|TRBJ2-7|TRBV10-3
CAISRRGDEQYF
>15|TRBJ2-1|TRBV7-2
CASSPPGLAFNEQFF
>14|TRBJ1-1|TRBV7-9
CASSLGQARAEAFF
>16|TRBJ2-5|TRBV6-6
CASSYGRTAGAETQYF
>15|TRBJ2-1|TRBV2
CASKASLSSYNEQFF
>13|TRBJ1-5|TRBV6-2/TRBV6-3
CASSYRAEQPQHF
>14|TRBJ1-2|TRBV12-3/TRBV12-4
CASSLGRANYGYTF
>13|TRBJ1-2|TRBV4-1
CASSQRGGTGYTF
>14|TRBJ2-7|TRBV20-1
CSASGAGKAYEQYF
>14|TRBJ2-5|TRBV18
CASSPPGNGETQYF
>17|TRBJ2-6|TRBV4-1
CASSQDSTRSGANVLAF
>16|TRBJ2-3|TRBV20-1
CSARDFLLASTDTQYF
>15|TRBJ1-1|TRBV3-1
CASSLGRTRMTEAFF
>17|TRBJ2-5|TRBV10-2
CASSEYLAGFYQETQYF
>14|TRBJ2-7|TRBV3-1
CASSQVHGDYEQYF
>13|TRBJ2-3|TRBV25-1
CASSAPLRDTQYF
>13|TRBJ2-1|TRBV2
CASSEDAVDEQFF
>12|TRBJ2-5|TRBV29-1
CSVAAGLETQYF
>13|TRBJ1-1|TRBV2
CASTTTGATEAFF